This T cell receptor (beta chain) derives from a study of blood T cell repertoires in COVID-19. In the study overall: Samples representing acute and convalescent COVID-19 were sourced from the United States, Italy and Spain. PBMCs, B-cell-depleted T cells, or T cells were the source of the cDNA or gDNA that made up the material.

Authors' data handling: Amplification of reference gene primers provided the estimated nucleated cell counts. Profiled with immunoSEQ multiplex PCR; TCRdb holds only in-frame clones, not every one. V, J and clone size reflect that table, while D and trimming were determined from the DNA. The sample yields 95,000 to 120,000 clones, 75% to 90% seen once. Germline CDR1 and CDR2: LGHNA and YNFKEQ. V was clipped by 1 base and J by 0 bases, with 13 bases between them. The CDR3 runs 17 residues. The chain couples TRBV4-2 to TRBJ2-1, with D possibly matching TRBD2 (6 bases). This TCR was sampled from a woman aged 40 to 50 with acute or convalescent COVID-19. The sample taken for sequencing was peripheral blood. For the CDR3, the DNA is TGTGCCAGCAGCCAAGTTGGCCCCGGGAGCTCCTACAATGAGCAGTTCTTC. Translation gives CASSQVGPGSSYNEQFF.